These 3 T cell receptor beta chains were sequenced from one sample in a study of T cells in Graves' hyperthyroidism and ophthalmopathy. There were TCR beta CDR3 regions amplified from RNA transcripts. The HTBI primer set was used in a first-round RT-PCR of the TCR CDR3. TCRdb re-called the multiplex PCR reads with MiXCR, one entry per CDR3 protein. The sample lists nearly 600,000 distinct CDR3 sequences, 14% seen once, with approximately 6.4% in the top ten. The sample taken for sequencing was blood. The receptor source for this set is a woman younger than 35 with Graves' ophthalmopathy.

This clonotype came up many times. The chain uses TRBV29-1 and TRBJ2-7; TRBD1 aligns across 9 bases. Germline lookup yields CDR1 SQVTM and CDR2 ANQGSEA. The CDR3 covers 15 residues. The V gene end was trimmed by 2 bases and the J gene end by 4 bases; junction bases not matched to a gene: 9. CDR3 amino acids: CSVEYRDRASYEQYF. The CDR3 nucleotides are TGCAGCGTTGAATACCGGGACAGGGCCTCTTACGAGCAGTACTTC.

The V gene is TRBV19, the J gene TRBJ2-3; D ambiguous. Germline V gene sequence: CDR1 LNHDA, CDR2 SQIVND (reference sequence). CDR3 length: 14 residues. V gave up 6 bases and J gave up 0 bases, with 10 bases separating them. The CDR3, as DNA: TGTGCCAGTAGACAAGACGCTAGCACAGATACGCAGTATTTT. This codes for CASRQDASTDTQYF.

The chain couples TRBV7-9 to TRBJ1-2, with 7 bases that match TRBD1. Germline lookup yields CDR1 SEHNR and CDR2 FQNEAQ (reference sequence). With V trimmed by 5 bases and J by 7 bases, 13 bases remained unmatched. The CDR3 has 15 residues. The CDR3 DNA follows: TGTGCCAGCAGCCCGCGACTACGGACAGGACCTGGCTACACCTTC. Encoded protein: CASSPRLRTGPGYTF.